This TCR beta chain was identified during a study of T-cell reconstitution after alpha-beta-depleted transplantation in children. Study conclusions and caveats: Several patients had high TCRbeta diversity at day 60; it came from surviving recipient T cells and thymic progenitors. Approximately two months post-transplant, alpha-beta T cells reportedly originated from several hundred expanded graft clones. T-cell counts and diversity were attributed mostly to newly produced T cells one year after transplant.

For TCRbeta, the library was prepared with unique molecular identifiers. One entry per CDR3 protein results from TCRdb running MiXCR on the PCR reads. This sample yields about 230,000 distinct CDR3 sequences, of which roughly a tenth are seen a single time; about 28% belongs to the top ten. To note about this clonotype: Its matching antigen is unknown. A read error may be the cause here, since a much bigger clone is one base away.

The source material was PBMCs, sampled before TCRalphabeta/CD19-depleted stem cell transplant. This sequence originates from a child younger than two with acute myeloid leukemia, due to receive a stem cell transplant.

The CDR3 region is CASSEFRSNTAAFF. The CDR3 coding sequence is TGTGCCAGCAGTGAATTCAGGTCGAACACTGCAGCTTTCTTT. The rearrangement joins TRBV6-1 to TRBJ1-1, with D hard to call. CDR3 size: 14 residues. Germline V gene sequence: CDR1 MNHNS, CDR2 SASEGT.